The 17 T cell receptor beta chains given below trace back to one sample, sequenced in a study of beta chain features in type 1 diabetes (dated by TCRdb to 2016 to 2019). Study-wide findings and limitations: In all four CD4+ subsets, TCRB CDR3 length was moderately but significantly shorter in type 1 diabetes patients.

Receptors were amplified or captured by the immunoSEQ multiplex PCR assay. The High Capacity cDNA Reverse Transcription Kit was used to reverse transcribe all of the isolated RNA, meaning that expressed TCRB transcripts were what got sequenced. Sourced from immuneACCESS, this table was stored by TCRdb with only in-frame sequences that have V and J called. A share of the clones is absent; for the studies checked, an unresolved V gene accounts for under half, and the remainder has no known explanation. The sample contains hundreds of thousands of clones, around an eighth of them found a single time. The ten largest clones take up 0.02% to 0.025% of the sample. What these receptors recognize is not known. Sequenced sample: naive CD4+ T cells from blood. What this sample's cell subset or site label stands for: true naive CD4+ T cells. The receptor source for this set is a man younger than 35 with type 1 diabetes.

This clone has only a few counts. J is TRBJ2-6 and V is TRBV30; D perhaps matches TRBD2 (6 bases). The CDR3 covers 16 residues. The germline CDR1 and CDR2 sequences are GTSNPN and SVGIG (reference sequence). V was shortened by 5 bases and J by 0 bases, with 14 bases between the two germline ends. The CDR3 reads CAWERGLGSGANVLTF. The CDR3 nucleotides read TGTGCCTGGGAACGGGGGTTAGGCTCTGGGGCCAACGTCCTGACTTTC.

A few counts support this clone. The chain carries TRBV29-1 and TRBJ2-7, with D possibly TRBD1 on 6 matching bases. CDR1 and CDR2 from the germline V gene are SQVTM and ANQGSEA. The CDR3 is 13 residues long. The V end lost 7 bases, the J end lost 2 bases, and 15 bases lay between the germline ends. CDR3 in DNA: TGCAGCGCCTATGACAGGCAAACCTACGAGCAGTACTTC. It codes for CSAYDRQTYEQYF.

This chain joins TRBV4-1 and TRBJ2-7; D gene ambiguous. The CDR3 sequence is 15 residues long. The ends were cut back, 3 bases at V and 0 bases at J, with 12 bases in the middle. Germline values: CDR1 MGHRA, CDR2 YSYEKL. The CDR3 region has the DNA TGCGCCAGCAGCCAGCTTCGGGTCCCCTCCTACGAGCAGTACTTC. Protein: CASSQLRVPSYEQYF.

The chain carries TRBV7-8 and TRBJ2-2; 11 bases fit TRBD2. Germline values: CDR1 SGHVS, CDR2 FQNEAQ. V dropped 1 base and J dropped 6; count of bases not matched to a gene: 4. The CDR3 has 16 residues. CDR3 DNA sequence: TGTGCCAGCAGCTTAGGGGCTAGCGGGGGGTCCGGGGAGCTGTTTTTT. This gives the protein CASSLGASGGSGELFF.

This clone turned up a few times. The chain uses TRBV9 and TRBJ2-2; 7 bases line up with TRBD1. The CDR3 has 12 residues. Germline CDR1 reads SGDLS; CDR2 reads YYNGEE. V trimming: 5 bases; J trimming: 6 bases; junction bases outside the gene matches: 1. In DNA, the CDR3 is TGTGCCAGCAGACAGGGGCCCGGGGAGCTGTTTTTT. Amino acids: CASRQGPGELFF.

V usage is TRBV7-9 and J usage is TRBJ1-1; 9 nucleotides align to TRBD1. V lost 5 bases, J lost 11 bases, and 12 bases stayed unmatched. The CDR3 loop spans 14 amino acids. The germline V gene encodes CDR1 SEHNR and CDR2 FQNEAQ (reference sequence). The CDR3 region is CASSPRLVGTGAFF. The CDR3 DNA reads TGTGCCAGCAGCCCTCGGCTAGTTGGGACAGGGGCTTTCTTT.

V is TRBV15 and J is TRBJ2-2; 7 bases fit TRBD1. Germline CDR1 and CDR2: LNHNV and YYDKDF (reference sequence). The CDR3 is made up of 15 amino acids. After removal of 3 bases from V and 4 bases from J, the junction contained 5 bases not matched to a gene. The CDR3 sequence is CATSRIQGPTGELFF. The CDR3 region has the DNA TGTGCCACCAGCAGGATACAGGGGCCCACCGGGGAGCTGTTTTTT.

The chain employs TRBV5-1 and TRBJ2-3; D unresolved. V gave up 3 bases and J gave up 2 bases, with 13 bases separating them. This CDR3 spans 15 amino acids. Germline CDR1 is SGHRS and CDR2 is YFSETQ. CDR3 nucleotides: TGCGCCAGCAGCTCGCTGAATGGGGACACAGATACGCAGTATTTT. This translates into CASSSLNGDTDTQYF.

The CDR3 protein is CASTPGQFNTEAFF. The CDR3 DNA sequence: TGTGCCAGCACCCCGGGACAGTTCAACACTGAAGCTTTCTTT. The V and J genes are TRBV28 and TRBJ1-1, with 7 bases fitting TRBD1. The J segment lost 2 bases and the V segment lost 7 bases, leaving 7 bases of the junction unmatched. The germline CDR1 and CDR2 sequences are MDHEN and SYDVKM. CDR3 length: 14 residues.

This clone was seen more than once but under ten times. This sequence joins TRBV25-1 and TRBJ2-6; TRBD1 is a possible D gene (8 bases). Trimming left V 3 bases short and J 1 base short, with 16 bases between. Germline lookup yields CDR1 MGHDK and CDR2 SYGVNS. This CDR3 is 18 amino acids long. Here the CDR3 reads CASSERGTGRSGANVLTF. The CDR3 bases are TGTGCCAGCAGTGAGCGGGGGACAGGAAGGTCTGGGGCCAACGTCCTGACTTTC.

The chain joins TRBV30 to TRBJ1-3; D unclear. This CDR3 has 15 residues. The germline gives CDR1 GTSNPN, CDR2 SVGIG (reference sequence). Trimming left V 5 bases short and J 0 bases short, with 14 bases between. The CDR3 here is CAWVPRVNSGNTIYF. The DNA for the CDR3 is TGTGCCTGGGTCCCCAGAGTCAACTCTGGAAACACCATATATTTT.

This clone has only a few counts. The chain combines TRBV9 with TRBJ1-6; no reliable D call. The germline gives CDR1 SGDLS, CDR2 YYNGEE. V lost 0 bases and J lost 5, with 12 bases in between. This CDR3 has 16 amino acids. CDR3 sequence (DNA): TGTGCCAGCAGCGTAGGGAGTGGGCGGAATAATTCACCCCTCCACTTT. Translated, it gives CASSVGSGRNNSPLHF.

This clone was counted a few times. V usage is TRBV27 and J usage is TRBJ1-2; 7 bases match TRBD1. The junction had 20 bases not matched to a gene; V was cut back by 3 bases and J by 4 bases. The CDR3 consists of 19 residues. Looked up from germline, CDR1 is MNHEY and CDR2 is SMNVEV (reference sequence). This chain's CDR3 is CASSFLSSRKQGISYGYTF. In DNA form, the CDR3 reads TGTGCCAGCAGTTTTTTGTCCTCCAGAAAACAGGGGATCTCCTATGGCTACACCTTC.

This chain's CDR3 is CASSPGHYAEGYTF. The CDR3 bases are TGTGCCAGCTCACCAGGTCATTACGCGGAGGGCTACACCTTC. The chain combines TRBV18 with TRBJ1-2, with unresolved D. CDR3 length: 14 residues. V lost 2 bases and J lost 8, with 15 bases in between. Germline CDR1 and CDR2: KGHSH and LQKENI.

This clone turned up a few times. J is TRBJ1-1 and V is TRBV5-1; 12 nucleotides align to TRBD1. This CDR3 has 17 amino acids. Germline-derived CDR1 and CDR2 are SGHRS and YFSETQ. J lost 3 bases, V lost 3 bases, and 9 bases had no gene match. This CDR3 reads CASSSGTGGSTDTEAFF. The CDR3, as DNA: TGCGCCAGCAGCTCGGGGACAGGGGGCTCAACGGACACTGAAGCTTTCTTT.

This clone has a handful of counts. CDR3 in DNA: TGCAGCGTTGCGTCGTTAGCAGCTCACGAGCAGTACTTC. Amino acids: CSVASLAAHEQYF. The chain has TRBV29-1 and TRBJ2-7; D unclear. Trimming pared 4 bases from V and 5 bases from J, leaving 15 bases between. This CDR3 has 13 amino acids. The germline gives CDR1 SQVTM, CDR2 ANQGSEA.

The chain joins TRBV5-6 to TRBJ2-2; no definite D call. V gave up 1 base and J gave up 0 bases, with 7 bases separating them. This CDR3 spans 15 amino acids. In germline, CDR1 is SGHDT, CDR2 YYEEEE. CDR3 protein: CASSLRISNTGELFF. The CDR3 DNA is TGTGCCAGCAGCTTGAGGATCTCGAACACCGGGGAGCTGTTTTTT.